A single T cell receptor beta chain is shown here with its context. Its antigen is not identified. Researchers ran the PCR with 60 Vbeta and 13 Jbeta primers. This table comes from immunoSEQ multiplex PCR, and its TCRdb copy is limited to in-frame clones, with some not included. Its clone listing holds roughly 65,000 clones. The data stem from a study of cytomegalovirus exposure and HLA in healthy donors. Study-level findings and limits: A previous analysis found most TCR beta V segments productive roughly 87% or roughly 30% of the time. Another analysis was done later, and it associated 16,951 TCR beta sequences with HLA alleles at 0.05 false discovery rate.

The V end was cut by 8 bases, the J end by 5 bases, with 15 bases between. CDR3 size: 13 residues. Germline V gene data show CDR1 as SNHLY and CDR2 as FYNNEI. The sequence derives from a boy between 5 and 17 years old in good health and CMV-seronegative. The specimen sequenced was PBMCs. The chain is built from TRBV2 and TRBJ1-2; D is uncertain. This CDR3 is CASVFGFGYGYTF. CDR3 bases: TGTGCCAGCGTTTTTGGCTTTGGTTATGGCTACACCTTC. The full variable domain, completed using reference TRBV2 and TRBJ1-2, is EPEVTQTPSHQVTQMGQEVILRCVPISNHLYFYWYRQILGQKVEFLVSFYNNEISEKSEIFDDQFSVERPDGSNFTLKIRSTKLEDSAMYFCASVFGFGYGYTFGSGTRLTVV.